This entry is about one T cell receptor (beta chain). This clonotype was observed many times. Its antigen is still unknown. No base-level quality is on record; no much larger clone is a single base apart. V lost 0 bases and J lost 3 bases, and the count of bases not matched to a germline gene is 3. The CDR1 and CDR2 encoded by the germline V gene (reference sequence) are DFQATT and SNEGSKA. Counted from cysteine to phenylalanine, this CDR3 has 14 amino acids. This entry keeps only the CDR3 DNA: 42 bases, framed from base 1. The entry originates in a study of Graves' ophthalmopathy and Graves' hyperthyroidism (dated by TCRdb to the late 2010s). Regarding the study in general: Hyperthyroidism was defined as stable when no progression to ophthalmopathy occurred within 18 months of follow-up. The study used TCR beta repertoire signatures to distinguish Graves' ophthalmopathy from Graves' hyperthyroidism and to predict progression to ophthalmopathy. In total, 135 blood samples were TCR-sequenced: some 43 ophthalmopathy, some 75 hyperthyroidism and some 17 hyperthyroidism-to-ophthalmopathy patients. A discovery set of 100 or so patients (roughly 43 ophthalmopathy, 57 stable hyperthyroidism) was enrolled to explore V-J signatures distinguishing ophthalmopathy from hyperthyroidism. For independent validation, a separate cohort was made up of 18 hyperthyroidism patients plus 17 patients who later progressed from hyperthyroidism to ophthalmopathy. In roughly six hyperthyroidism patients, the T-cell repertoires found in thyroid tissue were compared with those found in blood. Following sampling, methimazole starting at 30 mg daily was administered to hyperthyroidism patients, and high-dose intravenous methylprednisolone was administered to ophthalmopathy patients. Overall study outcomes, separate from this receptor: Among expanded thyroid clonotypes with frequency above 0.001, most also showed up in blood, which suggests that blood repertoires may reflect the thyroid immune response. In validation, the model predicted ophthalmopathy progression with roughly 68% sensitivity and approximately 72% specificity; approximately 12 predicted patients were CT-confirmed with GO in a median of approximately 6.5 months. In cross-validation, the 13-signature model distinguished ophthalmopathy from stable hyperthyroidism with approximately 88% sensitivity and around 81% specificity, and in the test set the corresponding values were approximately 80% and 75%. No statistical method was used to set the sample size in advance, and the investigators knew which group each participant was assigned to.

TCR beta CDR3 regions were amplified from RNA transcripts for repertoire sequencing. HTBI primers and the Qiagen OneStep RT-PCR kit were used in a first-round RT-PCR, which was followed by a second-round multiplex PCR, size selection and purification. Libraries were sequenced on an Illumina HiSeq2000 using paired-end 100 bp reads. The authors processed their data as follows. SOAPnuke was used for read processing, and reads with adapters, uncalled bases, a mean Phred below 15, or no exact constant-primer or identifier match were discarded. COPE v1.2.5 was used to merge high-quality paired reads. Each unique nucleotide sequence was treated as a clonotype, and MiTCR v1.1 was used to align the clonotypes to the IMGT TRB V, D and J references. Analysis was restricted to V-J combinations with a frequency above 0.0001, which covered 98% to 99.2% of repertoires. A TCR clonal expansion and chaos score per V-J combination was defined as the ratio of F50 clonal expansion to chaos observed in the TCRdist matrix. Welch's t-statistics and random forest were used to reduce the features to some 13 V-J combinations, which were then used as input to a naive Bayes classifier. Thyroid-blood repertoire similarity was quantified with the Morisita-Horn index. TCRdb reworked the public reads: Q25 trimming with fastp, MiXCR clone assembly, productive beta chains retained. Every CDR3 protein is listed once, alongside the most common genes and DNA of its rows. TCRdb's processing, not the authors' own work, is the source of the V and J calls. In all, the sample holds about 1.1 million distinct CDR3 sequences, and about 36% of those were seen once. The biggest ten clones account for over 8.5% of the sample.

Patients with hyperthyroidism were aged 18 to 65 years, had been newly diagnosed, and had a disease duration of less than 2 months. Patients with other autoimmune diseases, uncontrolled infections, pregnancy or lactation were excluded from the study. Clinical symptoms, serum thyroxine, TRAb, thyroid ultrasound and orbital computed tomography formed the basis of the diagnosis. Total RNA was extracted using Trizol reagent, and RNA quality was checked on an Agilent 2100 Bioanalyzer. The source of this sequence is an adult man with Graves' hyperthyroidism. The chain was built from TRBV20-1 and TRBJ2-7, with 9 bases matching TRBD1. Source material: peripheral blood or thyroid tissue (not recorded which). The sequenced DNA: TGCAGTGCTAGAGATGGGACAGGGCTCTACGAGCAGTACTTC. It translates as CSARDGTGLYEQYF.